The present T cell receptor (beta chain) was sequenced within a study of shared clonotypes between healthy human individuals. Produced via immunoSEQ multiplex PCR; TCRdb's table is partial and in-frame only. This sample has about 2,200,000 clones, with under 95% found just once. As defined, naive CD8 cells were CD45RO-negative and positively selected for CCR7, with terminally differentiated effector memory CD45RA+ cells excluded. The receptor was derived from a man aged 18 to 29 in good health. Some clones in this sample may be carry-over from other donors' samples. The material sequenced was naive CD8+ T cells from PBMCs.

In DNA, the CDR3 is TGTGCCAGCTCACCATGGGACAGCAACACAGATACGCAGTATTTT. Residues: CASSPWDSNTDTQYF. This chain connects TRBV18 to TRBJ2-3; 7 positions agree with TRBD1. The CDR3 spans 15 residues. Germline CDR1 and CDR2: KGHSH and LQKENI. Trimming at V came to 2 bases and at J to 2 bases, leaving 4 bases not matched to a gene.